Following are 15 T cell receptor beta chains from one sample sequenced in a study of tumor-infiltrating lymphocytes in primary liver carcinoma. Without any cell sorting, about 19-32 mg of bulk tissue yielded co-extracted RNA and DNA. The authors made TCR beta cDNA from about 500 ng total RNA with a constant-region primer. Researchers made the TCR beta libraries by running three nested multiplex PCR rounds with slightly modified ARM-PCR. Both of the initial two PCR rounds ran for about 11 cycles and employed TRBV1-TRBV30 forward primers alongside a C-beta reverse primer. TCRdb fed the multiplex PCR reads into MiXCR, producing one record per CDR3 protein. The sample lists tens of thousands of distinct CDR3 sequences; roughly 80% were seen once. The sequenced sample consisted of tumor-adjacent normal liver tissue. The source is a man aged 40-49 years with primary liver carcinoma and hepatitis B virus infection.

A note on this clonotype: The junction does not match germline at one end; this may be a read error. This chain joins TRBV19 and TRBJ1-1; 8 nucleotides align to TRBD1. Germline V gene lookup returns CDR1 LNHDA and CDR2 SQIVND (reference sequence). The length of the CDR3 is 15 residues. The CDR3 loop is CAISHRTGRNTEAFF. DNA of the CDR3: TGTGCCATTAGTCACAGGACAGGGAGGAACACTGAAGCTTTCTTT.

Remarks on this clonotype: An end of the junction does not agree with germline; a read error may underlie this. The gene calls are TRBV10-2 and TRBJ1-1; no definite D call. Per the germline V gene, CDR1 is WSHSY and CDR2 is SAAADI. The CDR3 sequence is 13 residues long. The CDR3 sequence is CSSSEAESTEAFF. The CDR3 DNA follows: TGCTCCAGCAGTGAAGCAGAAAGCACTGAAGCTTTCTTT.

This clonotype came up a few times. This sequence joins TRBV6-6 and TRBJ1-5, with D perhaps TRBD1 (5 bases). The CDR3 totals 14 residues. With 7 bases removed from V and 2 bases from J, the gap between germline ends came to 12 bases. Germline V CDR1 and CDR2: MNHNY, SVGAGI (reference sequence). The CDR3: CASIEGNGNQPQHF. DNA of the CDR3: TGTGCCAGCATAGAGGGGAACGGCAATCAGCCCCAGCATTTT.

The gene calls are TRBV6-1 and TRBJ1-5; 9 positions match TRBD1. The CDR3 is made up of 14 amino acids. The ends lost 8 bases at V and 10 bases at J; junction bases unmatched: 12. The germline V gene has CDR1 MNHNS and CDR2 SASEGT. The CDR3 bases are TGTGCCAGCGGTCTACAGGGGGCCGCTCACCCCCAGCATTTT. Translation: CASGLQGAAHPQHF.

As concerns this clonotype: One end of the junction varies from germline; a read error may be responsible. This chain links TRBV6-2 or TRBV6-3 with TRBJ2-1, with 7 bases matching TRBD2. Germline-derived CDR1 and CDR2 are MNHEY and SVGEGT. CDR3 length: 14 residues. CDR3 sequence reads: CTSTPSAGEGEQFF. The CDR3 DNA sequence: TGTACCAGCACCCCATCCGCGGGAGAAGGTGAGCAGTTCTTC.

A word on this clonotype: At one of its ends the junction is not consistent with the germline gene, which may arise from a read error. The genes are TRBV10-3 and TRBJ2-3, with a weak D call TRBD2 (6 bases). The CDR3 is 13 amino acids. The germline CDR1 and CDR2 sequences are ENHRY and SYGVKD. The DNA of the CDR3 is TGCGCCTCCCGGGGGATAGGGACCGATACGCAGTATTTT. Residues: CASRGIGTDTQYF.

The CDR3 here is CANNSGQGAFQPQHF. The CDR3 DNA is TGTGCCAACAACTCGGGACAGGGGGCGTTTCAGCCCCAGCATTTT. The V gene is TRBV7-8, the J gene TRBJ1-5; 12 positions agree with TRBD1. This CDR3 contains 15 residues. Looked up from germline, CDR1 is SGHVS and CDR2 is FQNEAQ. Trimming removed 10 bases from V and 6 bases from J; junction bases left unmatched: 10.

This clonotype was counted at least ten times. The chain carries TRBV28 and TRBJ2-6; tentative D call: TRBD2 (6 bases). This CDR3 spans 14 amino acids. Germline V lookup: CDR1 MDHEN, CDR2 SYDVKM. Trimming took off 11 bases at V and 2 bases at J, with 13 bases between the two ends. CDR3 loop: CAVGGLTGANVLTF. In DNA form, the CDR3 reads TGTGCCGTCGGGGGACTTACTGGGGCCAACGTCCTGACTTTC. Filled out from reference TRBV28 and TRBJ2-6, the complete variable domain reads DVKVTQSSRYLVKRTGEKVFLECVQDMDHENMFWYRQDPGLGLRLIYFSYDVKMKEKGDIPEGYSVSREKKERFSLILESASTNQTSMYLCAVGGLTGANVLTFGAGSRLTVL.

The V call is TRBV11-2, the J call TRBJ2-5; D remains ambiguous. There are 15 residues in the CDR3. Germline CDR1 reads SGHAT; CDR2 reads FQNNGV. Trimming removed 5 bases from V and 11 bases from J, with 24 bases in between. In DNA form, the CDR3 reads TGTGCCAGCAGCCCCGTCGGGCTAATCCCAGAGATTCAGTACTTC. Its translation: CASSPVGLIPEIQYF. The whole variable domain, remainder taken from reference TRBV11-2 and TRBJ2-5, is EAGVAQSPRYKIIEKRQSVAFWCNPISGHATLYWYQQILGQGPKLLIQFQNNGVVDDSQLPKDRFSAERLKGVDSTLKIQPAKLEDSAVYLCASSPVGLIPEIQYFGPGTRLLVL.

With respect to this clonotype: A read error may produce the germline difference seen at one junction end. The rearrangement joins TRBV6-5 to TRBJ2-7; D not resolved. Germline V lookup: CDR1 MNHEY, CDR2 SVGAGI. The CDR3 contains 11 residues. CDR3 in amino acids: CTSSSGREHCF. In DNA form, the CDR3 reads TGTACCAGCAGTTCGGGTCGCGAGCACTGCTTC.

With regard to this clonotype: A junction end diverges from the germline sequence, so it may reflect a read error. The chain has TRBV4-1 and TRBJ2-3; tentative D call: TRBD1 (5 bases). Germline loops: CDR1 MGHRA, CDR2 YSYEKL. There are 14 residues in the CDR3. CDR3 DNA: TGCGCCAGCAGCCAAAAAGATGGCACAGGTACGCAGTATTTT. Its translation: CASSQKDGTGTQYF.

Comment on this clonotype: The conserved final phenylalanine or tryptophan is absent from the CDR3, which likely points to a read error. The chain is built from TRBV12-3 or TRBV12-4 and TRBJ1-3, with D possibly matching TRBD1 (5 bases). CDR3 size: 15 residues. In DNA form, the CDR3 reads TGTGCCGGCAGTTTTGGGGCAGCAACAGGAATCACCATATATCTT. It is translated as CAGSFGAATGITIYL.

Turning to this clonotype: Its ends do not fully match the called genes, so a read error is possible. This chain connects TRBV6-1 to TRBJ1-5, with TRBD1 matching over 7 bases. The CDR3 loop spans 14 amino acids. The germline V gene encodes CDR1 MNHNS and CDR2 SASEGT. The CDR3 is CASSPQGTTQPQHF. Written as DNA, the CDR3 is TGTGCCAGCAGTCCACAGGGGACCACTCAGCCCCAACATTTT.

The table lists this clonotype with a count of one. The chain recombines TRBV29-1 with TRBJ1-1; D is undetermined. Trimming took 7 bases from V and 0 from J, leaving 18 bases between them. Germline values: CDR1 SQVTM, CDR2 ANQGSEA. The CDR3 consists of 15 residues. The DNA for the CDR3 is TGCAGCGATTCCCCGGCTTGGGCAATGAACACTGAAGCTTTCTTT. Its translation is CSDSPAWAMNTEAFF.

On this clonotype itself: One junction end disagrees with the germline gene, perhaps due to a read error. The rearrangement uses TRBV6-2 or TRBV6-3 and TRBJ1-2; D possibly corresponds to TRBD1 (5 bases). The germline CDR1 and CDR2 sequences are MNHEY and SVGEGT. This CDR3 has 15 amino acids. The CDR3 DNA reads as TGTGCCAGCAGTTACTCGGCATGGGGCAGCTATGACTACACCTTC. Protein product: CASSYSAWGSYDYTF.